These T cell receptor beta chains were read from a single sample in a study of tumor-infiltrating lymphocytes in primary liver carcinoma. TCRdb recomputed calls from the multiplex PCR reads with MiXCR, one row per CDR3 protein. The sample shows approximately 300,000 distinct CDR3 sequences, roughly two thirds of them seen only once. Sequenced sample: peripheral blood. The receptors were sampled from a man between 35 and 55 years old with primary liver carcinoma and hepatitis B virus infection. Each CDR3 is given with its conserved first and last residue. The D gene is left open where the match is weak. Size tells how often a clone was seen (once, few, many) or the class of an expanded clone, and some rows leave it out.

TRBJ2-3 | TRBV28 | - | - | TGTGCCACCACCCCACTCGGAGAGGGGGGGGAGGAAGATACGCAGTATTTT | CATTPLGEGGEEDTQYF
TRBJ2-2 | TRBV11-1 | TRBD2 | - | TGTGCCATGCGCGAGACGGGAGGGAACACCGGGGAGCTGTTTTTT | CAMRETGGNTGELFF
TRBJ2-5 | TRBV11-2 | TRBD1 | - | TGTGCCAACAGCTTACAGGGGGCCGCGGGTCATGAGACCCAGTACTTC | CANSLQGAAGHETQYF
TRBJ2-2 | TRBV11-2 | - | - | TGTGTCAGCAGCCAATGGGGCGTGGAGCTGTTTTTT | CVSSQWGVELFF
TRBJ2-7 | TRBV7-8 | - | - | TGTGCCAGCAGCCCCAGTTTCCTTGGCGAGCAGTACTTC | CASSPSFLGEQYF
TRBJ2-1 | TRBV6-6 | TRBD2 | - | TGTGCCAGCAGTGACAGACTAGCGGGGTCCTACAATAAGCAGTTCTTC | CASSDRLAGSYNKQFF
TRBJ2-7 | TRBV6-2/TRBV6-3 | - | - | TGTGCCGGCCATCAAGGGCCCTACGAGCAGTACTTC | CAGHQGPYEQYF
TRBJ2-2 | TRBV2 | - | - | TGTGCCAGCAGCCAACAGTACACCGGGGAGCTGTTTTTT | CASSQQYTGELFF
TRBJ1-1 | TRBV19 | - | - | TGTGCCAGTAGTATTACTGGTGACACTGAAGCTTTCTTT | CASSITGDTEAFF
TRBJ2-1 | TRBV11-2 | - | - | TGTGCCAGCAGTTTAGGAACAGGGAGGATCAATGAGAAGTTCTTT | CASSLGTGRINEKFF
TRBJ2-7 | TRBV29-1 | - | many | TGCAGCGTTTCCCGGAACTACGAGCAGTACTTC | CSVSRNYEQYF
TRBJ2-7 | TRBV10-3 | - | - | TGTGCCATCGGTGAACAAACAGGGAGGGTCCTCCACGAGCAGTACTTC | CAIGEQTGRVLHEQYF
TRBJ2-1 | TRBV28 | TRBD2 | - | TGTGCCAGCAGTCGGGGGGAGAGGGAGCAGTTCTTC | CASSRGEREQFF
TRBJ2-7 | TRBV4-1 | - | - | TGCGCCAGGAGCCGAGAATCGGGGCTCTACGAGCAGTACTTC | CARSRESGLYEQYF
TRBJ2-1 | TRBV5-4 | TRBD2 | - | TGTGCCAGCACCTACAGGACTAACGGGAGGGCAGGTGAGCAGTTCTTC | CASTYRTNGRAGEQFF
TRBJ1-5 | TRBV11-3 | - | - | TGTGCCAGAACAGGGACCCTACTTTATAGCGATCAACCCCAGCATTTT | CARTGTLLYSDQPQHF
TRBJ2-1 | TRBV6-2/TRBV6-3 | TRBD2 | - | TGTGCCAGCAGGACTAGCCGAGGGCCCTACAGTGAGCAGTTCTTC | CASRTSRGPYSEQFF
TRBJ2-5 | TRBV14 | - | many | TGTGCCAGCAGCCAAGGGCTCGCGGGCGGAGAGACCCAGTACTTC | CASSQGLAGGETQYF
TRBJ2-5 | TRBV11-2 | - | few | TGTGCCAGCAGCCTGCGGACGGATCCTATGCAAGAGACCCAGTACTTC | CASSLRTDPMQETQYF
TRBJ2-5 | TRBV5-1 | - | few | TGCGCCAGTAGGCCGGGGGCGCAAAACCAAGAGACCCAGTACTTC | CASRPGAQNQETQYF
TRBJ2-7 | TRBV28 | - | - | TGTGCCAGCAGCATGAATCACTACGAGCAGTACTTC | CASSMNHYEQYF
TRBJ2-7 | TRBV11-2 | - | - | TGTGCCAGCAGCTTAGTTATGGGGGCTACCTACGAACAGTACTTC | CASSLVMGATYEQYF
TRBJ2-2 | TRBV29-1 | - | - | TGCAGCGTTCAAGTCGGGTACAAAACCGGGGAGCTGTTTTTT | CSVQVGYKTGELFF
TRBJ2-3 | TRBV4-2 | - | many | TGTGCCAGCAGTCCAAGACTTGAGACAGATACGCAGTATTTT | CASSPRLETDTQYF
TRBJ2-3 | TRBV4-3 | - | - | TGCGCCAGCAGCCAAGTTCGAGCACAGGGAAGCACAGATACGCAGTATTTC | CASSQVRAQGSTDTQYF
TRBJ2-5 | TRBV6-1 | - | many | TGTGCCAGCAGGGTACTGTTTGGGAAAGAGACCCAGTACTTC | CASRVLFGKETQYF
TRBJ2-3 | TRBV4-3 | - | - | TGCGCCGGCAGCCCCAATAGGGCAGATACGCAGTATTTT | CAGSPNRADTQYF
TRBJ2-3 | TRBV11-2 | TRBD2 | - | TGTGCCAGCAGGCAGGGACTAGCGGGAGTTAAGGACACGCAGTATTTT | CASRQGLAGVKDTQYF
TRBJ1-2 | TRBV2 | TRBD1 | - | TGTGCCAGCAGTCCCCCCGGGACAGGGAGCTATGGCTACACCTTC | CASSPPGTGSYGYTF
TRBJ2-3 | TRBV11-2 | - | few | TGTGCCAGCAGCTTAGCCCCCACAGATACGCAGTATTTT | CASSLAPTDTQYF
TRBJ2-7 | TRBV28 | - | few | TGTGCCAGCAGTTCCACCTGGTCGGGCCTGGGGGAGCAGTACTTC | CASSSTWSGLGEQYF
TRBJ1-6 | TRBV6-6 | - | few | TGTGCCAGCGAAAGGACCGGGAATTCACCCCTCCACTTT | CASERTGNSPLHF
TRBJ2-7 | TRBV18 | - | - | TGTGCCAGCTCATCAGGGGACTTCGACGAGCAGTACTTC | CASSSGDFDEQYF
TRBJ1-4 | TRBV29-1 | TRBD1 | - | TGCAGCGTATGGGACAGGGGAGGTGAAAAACAGCGTTTT | CSVWDRGGEKQRF
TRBJ1-1 | TRBV28 | - | - | TGTGCAACCTTTATGGGGGGGAAAAACACTGAAGCTTTCTTT | CATFMGGKNTEAFF
TRBJ2-2 | TRBV6-5 | - | - | TGTGCCAGCAGTTACCGGGAGCCTCCCGGGGAACTGCTTTTT | CASSYREPPGELLF
TRBJ2-3 | TRBV11-2 | - | - | TGTGCCAGCAGCTCCAGATCACAGGGAACCGATACGCACTATTTT | CASSSRSQGTDTHYF